A selection of T cell receptor beta chains follows, all from one sample in a study of neurological immune-mediated disorders. Using its own MiXCR run on the 5' RACE reads, TCRdb lists one record per CDR3 protein. The table lists some 37,000 distinct CDR3 sequences, 10% of them singletons, with approximately 7% in the top ten. Sample: PBMCs. These receptor sequences come from a woman aged 30 to 39 with HTLV-1-associated myelopathy (HAM/TSP). Each CDR3 is given with its conserved first and last residue. The order of the fields is V gene, J gene, D gene, CDR3 protein. A D gene is named only where the DNA matches it firmly.

>TRBV11-2|TRBJ1-1|-
CASSSSENTEAFF
>TRBV19|TRBJ1-1|-
CASSIVPGTEAFF
>TRBV7-8|TRBJ1-1|-
CASSLGLPGKRPEAFF
>TRBV27|TRBJ1-1|-
CASSYTRNTEAFF
>TRBV20-1|TRBJ2-7|TRBD2
CSARSGDYEQYF
>TRBV30|TRBJ1-1|-
CAWSGSRGRAEAFF
>TRBV5-1|TRBJ2-2|-
CASRVGIENTGELFF
>TRBV20-1|TRBJ2-7|-
CGARDPGLGRGATEQYF
>TRBV4-1|TRBJ1-5|-
CASSPLVGSNQPQHF
>TRBV5-1|TRBJ1-1|-
CASSLEGGGSRTEAFF
>TRBV6-2/TRBV6-3|TRBJ2-5|TRBD1
CASSYQLGTGVETQYF
>TRBV11-3|TRBJ1-3|-
CASSLATLVSVNTIYF
>TRBV6-5|TRBJ1-4|TRBD1
CASSDRGPLFGEKLFF
>TRBV5-6|TRBJ2-7|TRBD1
CASNPLGGEYEQYF
>TRBV20-1|TRBJ2-1|TRBD2
CSAFDRTSGDLEQFF
>TRBV12-5|TRBJ1-5|TRBD1
CASGLVRGTGHQPQHF
>TRBV2|TRBJ1-6|-
CASSDFADVIPVSPLHF
>TRBV7-9|TRBJ2-7|-
CASSLQGGRTYEQYF
>TRBV5-1|TRBJ2-3|-
CASIDTTDTQYF
>TRBV20-1|TRBJ1-1|-
CSARRGNTEAFF
>TRBV5-1|TRBJ2-3|-
CASSQGSGAYTDTQYF
>TRBV6-5|TRBJ1-1|-
CASSRQVLNTEAFF
>TRBV7-9|TRBJ2-2|-
CASSRPGTENTGELFF
>TRBV5-1|TRBJ1-2|-
CASSLAPGNYGYTF
>TRBV7-2|TRBJ2-7|-
CASSFYICSAVLSGAGEQYF
>TRBV12-3/TRBV12-4|TRBJ2-4|-
CASSGGQLTKNIQYF
>TRBV5-1|TRBJ2-7|TRBD1
CASSSTGDRGEQYF
>TRBV7-2|TRBJ2-3|TRBD2
CASSPTSTSTDTQYF
>TRBV20-1|TRBJ2-7|TRBD2
CSASPGSGGNRYEQYF